Below are 20 T cell receptor beta chains sequenced from a single sample in a study of T cell changes during pregnancy in multiple sclerosis. Sequenced by immunoSEQ multiplex PCR; TCRdb stores in-frame clones only, minus some. Of 55,000 to 85,000 clones in the sample, around 90% are singletons; the top ten hold roughly 0.3%. Source: CD4+ T cells from peripheral blood mononuclear cells, taken after pregnancy. The receptors come from a female donor with multiple sclerosis, enrolled in a pregnancy study.

J is TRBJ2-1 and V is TRBV2; weak D call: TRBD1 (6 bases). There are 15 residues in the CDR3. Trimming left V 7 bases short and J 2 bases short, with 15 bases between. Germline CDR1 reads SNHLY; CDR2 reads FYNNEI. CDR3 nucleotide sequence: TGTGCCAGCACCTCTGGACAGCGGACCTACAATGAGCAGTTCTTC. It yields the protein CASTSGQRTYNEQFF.

This chain uses TRBV5-1 with TRBJ1-1; D gene ambiguous. There are 14 residues in the CDR3. V was cut by 0 bases and J by 0 bases, with 6 bases left in between. Germline V gives CDR1 SGHRS, CDR2 YFSETQ. DNA for the CDR3: TGCGCCAGCAGCTTGGGCGGGATGAACACTGAAGCTTTCTTT. Translating gives CASSLGGMNTEAFF. Based on the CDR3 plus reference TRBV5-1 and TRBJ1-1, the full variable domain is KAGVTQTPRYLIKTRGQQVTLSCSPISGHRSVSWYQQTPGQGLQFLFEYFSETQRNKGNFPGRFSGRQFSNSRSEMNVSTLELGDSALYLCASSLGGMNTEAFFGQGTRLTVV.

J is TRBJ2-2 and V is TRBV7-3; 7 bases are a match to TRBD1. CDR1 and CDR2 (germline): SGHTA, FQGTGA. The CDR3 sequence is 15 residues long. Trimming took 4 bases from V and 1 from J; bases not matched to a gene: 3. The CDR3 here is CASSYDRVNTGELFF. In DNA, the CDR3 is TGTGCCAGCAGCTACGACAGGGTGAACACCGGGGAGCTGTTTTTT.

The chain has TRBV28 and TRBJ2-3, with D perhaps TRBD2 (5 bases). Per germline, CDR1 MDHEN and CDR2 SYDVKM. The germline V and J ends were trimmed by 7 bases and 2 bases, with 13 bases remaining between them. The CDR3 contains 14 residues. The CDR3 loop reads CASIGGLNTDTQYF. The CDR3 DNA sequence: TGTGCCAGCATAGGCGGGCTTAACACAGATACGCAGTATTTT.

This clone occurred once. V and J are TRBV10-1 and TRBJ2-7, with D tentatively TRBD1 (6 bases). Germline CDR1 and CDR2: WNHNN and SYGVQD (reference sequence). V lost 6 bases and J lost 0, with 6 bases in between. The CDR3 sequence is 12 residues long. This chain's CDR3 is CASRTGSYEQYF. CDR3 nucleotides: TGCGCCAGCAGGACAGGCTCCTACGAGCAGTACTTC.

V gene TRBV6-1 combines with J gene TRBJ2-3, with D possibly being TRBD2 (7 bases). This CDR3 has 13 residues. Germline lookup yields CDR1 MNHNS and CDR2 SASEGT. Trimming left V 8 bases short and J 2 bases short, with 11 bases between. In DNA form, the CDR3 reads TGTGCCAGCGGGGGGGCCCTCACAGATACGCAGTATTTT. This encodes CASGGALTDTQYF.

This clone was observed a handful of times. The chain uses TRBV30 and TRBJ2-7, with D perhaps matching TRBD1 (6 bases). V was shortened by 4 bases and J by 3 bases, with 10 bases between the two germline ends. This CDR3 has 12 amino acids. CDR1 is GTSNPN and CDR2 is SVGIG in the germline V gene (reference sequence). CDR3 protein: CAWNRVGYEQYF. The CDR3 DNA reads TGTGCCTGGAACAGGGTGGGCTACGAGCAGTACTTC.

This chain uses TRBV19 with TRBJ2-1, with TRBD2 matching 9 bases. The CDR3 consists of 17 residues. J was trimmed by 9 bases and V by 3 bases; bases with no gene match: 15. Germline CDR1 and CDR2: LNHDA and SQIVND (reference sequence). The CDR3 sequence is CASSILRGGLSGGEQFF. The CDR3 DNA sequence: TGTGCCAGTAGTATTTTGCGGGGGGGCCTTTCGGGAGGTGAGCAGTTCTTC.

The rearrangement joins TRBV10-2 to TRBJ1-1; 8 positions agree with TRBD1. CDR3 length: 16 amino acids. V dropped 6 bases and J dropped 1; count of bases not matched to a gene: 10. The germline V gene encodes CDR1 WSHSY and CDR2 SAAADI. The CDR3 is CASRLGQVVRNTEAFF. DNA for the CDR3: TGCGCCAGCAGGCTGGGACAGGTAGTGAGGAACACTGAAGCTTTCTTT.

This chain joins TRBV28 and TRBJ1-2; perhaps TRBD1 as D (6 bases). The CDR3 runs 15 residues. Germline CDR1 reads MDHEN; CDR2 reads SYDVKM. V was shortened by 7 bases and J by 4 bases, with 19 bases between the two germline ends. The CDR3: CASMGAGARLYGYTF. CDR3 DNA sequence: TGTGCCAGCATGGGGGCAGGCGCCCGGCTCTATGGCTACACCTTC.

The rearrangement uses TRBV5-6 and TRBJ2-1, with a weak D call TRBD1 (5 bases). Germline assignment: CDR1 SGHDT and CDR2 YYEEEE. Trimming removed 4 bases at V and 2 bases at J, with 13 bases between. The CDR3 length is 15 residues. Written as DNA, the CDR3 is TGTGCCAGCAGCGGAATGACAGCCACCTACAATGAGCAGTTCTTC. It is translated as CASSGMTATYNEQFF.

This clone was seen only once. J is TRBJ2-3 and V is TRBV5-4; maybe TRBD1 (6 bases). CDR1 is SGHNT and CDR2 is YYREEE in the germline V gene (reference sequence). Trimming took off 0 bases at V and 5 bases at J, with 10 bases between the two ends. The CDR3 length is 14 residues. The CDR3 coding sequence is TGTGCCAGCAGCTTGGCTGCCAGGGGAGATACGCAGTATTTT. Protein product: CASSLAARGDTQYF.

The V call is TRBV30, the J call TRBJ2-1; 11 bases are shared with TRBD2. The CDR3 loop spans 16 amino acids. Looked up from germline, CDR1 is GTSNPN and CDR2 is SVGIG (reference sequence). V lost 4 bases, J lost 4 bases, and 9 bases stayed unmatched. The CDR3 nucleotides are TGTGCCTGGACGGCAAAGGGACTAGCGGATTACAATGAGCAGTTCTTC. Translating it yields CAWTAKGLADYNEQFF. Using reference TRBV30 and TRBJ2-1 for the parts outside the CDR3, the full variable domain is SQTIHQWPATLVQPVGSPLSLECTVEGTSNPNLYWYRQAAGRGLQLLFYSVGIGQISSEVPQNLSASRPQDRQFILSSKKLLLSDSGFYLCAWTAKGLADYNEQFFGPGTRLTVL.

This chain connects TRBV4-2 to TRBJ2-5; D is possibly TRBD2 (5 bases). Trimming stripped 1 base from V and 7 bases from J, with 16 bases between. Germline values: CDR1 LGHNA, CDR2 YNFKEQ. This CDR3 comprises 15 residues. For the CDR3, the DNA is TGTGCCAGCAGCCAAGCCGTCGCGGGTGGGAGGACCCAGTACTTC. Translating gives CASSQAVAGGRTQYF.

The chain joins TRBV28 to TRBJ1-4; possibly TRBD1 for D (5 bases). Trimming removed 5 bases at V and 2 bases at J, with 12 bases between. The germline CDR1 and CDR2 sequences are MDHEN and SYDVKM. This CDR3 spans 15 amino acids. In DNA, the CDR3 is TGTGCCAGCAGTCCGGAGGGGTGGACTAATGAAAAACTGTTTTTT. Translated, it gives CASSPEGWTNEKLFF.

The chain carries TRBV19 and TRBJ1-2; TRBD1 might be the D (5 bases). Looked up from germline, CDR1 is LNHDA and CDR2 is SQIVND (reference sequence). The CDR3 is 14 amino acids. V dropped 6 bases and J dropped 8 bases, with 19 bases sitting between them. CDR3 region: CASRASGLLGGYTF. In DNA, the CDR3 is TGTGCCAGTAGGGCCTCAGGGCTCCTGGGAGGCTACACCTTC.

This chain joins TRBV7-2 and TRBJ2-2; no reliable D call. The CDR3 has 14 amino acids. The V and J ends lost 5 bases and 5 bases respectively, with 12 bases between them. The V gene's germline CDR1 is SGHTA and CDR2 FQGNSA. This CDR3 is CASSASLGTGELFF. The CDR3 nucleotides read TGTGCCAGCAGCGCATCCCTAGGTACCGGGGAGCTGTTTTTT.

This sequence joins TRBV19 and TRBJ1-5; 9 bases fit TRBD1. The V gene's germline CDR1 is LNHDA and CDR2 SQIVND (reference sequence). Losses at the gene ends were 6 bases for V and 4 bases for J; bases not matched to a gene: 4. The CDR3 totals 14 residues. This chain's CDR3 is CASRSQGANQPQHF. The DNA of the CDR3 is TGTGCCAGTAGATCACAGGGGGCGAATCAGCCCCAGCATTTT.

This chain uses TRBV2 with TRBJ1-2, with D hard to call. With 8 bases removed from V and 1 base from J, the gap between germline ends came to 11 bases. This CDR3 has 13 amino acids. Germline V gene sequence: CDR1 SNHLY, CDR2 FYNNEI. DNA of the CDR3: TGTGCCAGCGCGCGTCGGAGTAACTATGGCTACACCTTC. Translation: CASARRSNYGYTF.

This clone was recorded only once. This chain joins TRBV5-6 and TRBJ2-7; TRBD2 matches 14 bases. This CDR3 has 15 amino acids. From germline, CDR1 is SGHDT and CDR2 YYEEEE. V was pared by 4 bases and J by 7 bases, with 7 bases of the junction left unmatched. This chain's CDR3 is CASSKGLAGVWEQYF. The CDR3 region has the DNA TGTGCCAGCAGCAAGGGACTAGCGGGAGTCTGGGAGCAGTACTTC.